These T cell receptor beta chains were read from a single sample in a study of cytomegalovirus exposure and HLA in healthy donors. TCRdb keeps only in-frame clones here, not all; method: immunoSEQ multiplex PCR. The data show 150,000 to 200,000 clones, roughly 84% seen once. The sequenced sample consisted of PBMCs. The receptors derive from a girl in the first two years of life in good health and CMV-seronegative. Both conserved end residues are part of each CDR3. Each record gives: clone size, D gene, V gene, J gene, CDR3 DNA, CDR3 protein. The D gene is left open where the match is weak. Rows give clone size only sometimes, using once, few, many, or a class for an expanded clone.

clone size: once; D gene: .; V gene: TRBV6-5; J gene: TRBJ1-6; CDR3 DNA: TGTGCCAGCAGTCGACAGCGTTCACCCCTCCACTTT; CDR3 protein: CASSRQRSPLHF
clone size: .; D gene: .; V gene: TRBV5-1; J gene: TRBJ2-5; CDR3 DNA: TGCGCCAGCAGCCCAACAACCCCACGGGACCAAGAGACCCAGTACTTC; CDR3 protein: CASSPTTPRDQETQYF
clone size: .; D gene: .; V gene: TRBV10-3; J gene: TRBJ2-7; CDR3 DNA: TGTGCCATCAGTGACACCGACAGCCAGTACGAGCAGTACTTC; CDR3 protein: CAISDTDSQYEQYF
clone size: .; D gene: TRBD1; V gene: TRBV6-6; J gene: TRBJ2-7; CDR3 DNA: TGTGCCAGCAGTTACGGGGGGGACAGGGCCTACGAGCAGTACTTC; CDR3 protein: CASSYGGDRAYEQYF
clone size: .; D gene: .; V gene: TRBV10-2; J gene: TRBJ1-2; CDR3 DNA: TGCGCCAGCAGTGAGTCGAGTGCTGGTAACTATGGCTACACCTTC; CDR3 protein: CASSESSAGNYGYTF
clone size: .; D gene: TRBD1; V gene: TRBV7-3; J gene: TRBJ2-5; CDR3 DNA: TGTGCCAGCAGCTTTGGGACAGGGGGGCAAGAGACCCAGTACTTC; CDR3 protein: CASSFGTGGQETQYF
clone size: .; D gene: TRBD2; V gene: TRBV4-3; J gene: TRBJ2-3; CDR3 DNA: TGCGCCAGCAGCTTCCCTAGCGGGAGCACAGATACGCAGTATTTT; CDR3 protein: CASSFPSGSTDTQYF
clone size: .; D gene: .; V gene: TRBV7-4; J gene: TRBJ2-1; CDR3 DNA: TGTGCCAGCAGCGGCCGGGACAATTACAATGAGCAGTTCTTC; CDR3 protein: CASSGRDNYNEQFF
clone size: .; D gene: .; V gene: TRBV30; J gene: TRBJ2-2; CDR3 DNA: TGTGCCTGGACGCCAGGCTACACCGGGGAGCTGTTTTTT; CDR3 protein: CAWTPGYTGELFF
clone size: .; D gene: .; V gene: TRBV7-9; J gene: TRBJ1-4; CDR3 DNA: TGTGCCAGCAGCTTATTGGATAAGGGGCCAACTAATGAAAAACTGTTTTTT; CDR3 protein: CASSLLDKGPTNEKLFF
clone size: .; D gene: .; V gene: TRBV7-9; J gene: TRBJ1-2; CDR3 DNA: TGTGCCAGCAGCCCGAGATCTTTACAGGAAAACTATGGCTACACCTTC; CDR3 protein: CASSPRSLQENYGYTF
clone size: .; D gene: .; V gene: TRBV5-1; J gene: TRBJ1-1; CDR3 DNA: TGCGCCAGCAGCTTTTCCCCACCTACAGGGTCCACTGAAGCTTTCTTT; CDR3 protein: CASSFSPPTGSTEAFF
clone size: .; D gene: TRBD2; V gene: TRBV27; J gene: TRBJ2-3; CDR3 DNA: TGTGCCACCTCCACCGGGACTAGGCTTGATACGCAGTATTTT; CDR3 protein: CATSTGTRLDTQYF
clone size: .; D gene: .; V gene: TRBV5-4; J gene: TRBJ1-1; CDR3 DNA: TGTGCCAGCAGCCCCGGGGGTCTCGACACTGAAGCTTTCTTT; CDR3 protein: CASSPGGLDTEAFF
clone size: .; D gene: .; V gene: TRBV25-1; J gene: TRBJ2-2; CDR3 DNA: TGTGCCAGCAGTGAACTGGGTGGAGATTACGACACCGGGGAGCTGTTTTTT; CDR3 protein: CASSELGGDYDTGELFF
clone size: .; D gene: .; V gene: TRBV27; J gene: TRBJ1-1; CDR3 DNA: TGTGCCAGCAGTTTAATTCAGGCCACTGAAGCTTTCTTT; CDR3 protein: CASSLIQATEAFF
clone size: .; D gene: TRBD2; V gene: TRBV9; J gene: TRBJ2-1; CDR3 DNA: TGTGCCAGCAGCGCTCTAGCGGGGGGGACCTACAATGAGCAGTTCTTC; CDR3 protein: CASSALAGGTYNEQFF
clone size: .; D gene: .; V gene: TRBV27; J gene: TRBJ1-2; CDR3 DNA: TGTGCCAGCAGGTTTGGGGGCAACTATGGCTACACCTTC; CDR3 protein: CASRFGGNYGYTF
clone size: .; D gene: .; V gene: TRBV6-1; J gene: TRBJ1-3; CDR3 DNA: TGTGCCAGCAGTGAAATTTTGAGTGCTGGAAACACCATATATTTT; CDR3 protein: CASSEILSAGNTIYF
clone size: .; D gene: TRBD1; V gene: TRBV27; J gene: TRBJ1-5; CDR3 DNA: TGTGCCATTCAACTACAGGGGCTCAATCAGCCCCAGCATTTT; CDR3 protein: CAIQLQGLNQPQHF
clone size: few; D gene: .; V gene: TRBV5-4; J gene: TRBJ2-5; CDR3 DNA: TGTGCCAGTAGGGACTGGGGGGGCGCGGCCCAGTACTTC; CDR3 protein: CASRDWGGAAQYF
clone size: .; D gene: .; V gene: TRBV5-1; J gene: TRBJ1-2; CDR3 DNA: TGCGCCAGCAGCCCCGTCACGGACTATGGCTACACCTTC; CDR3 protein: CASSPVTDYGYTF
clone size: few; D gene: .; V gene: TRBV27; J gene: TRBJ1-4; CDR3 DNA: TGTGCCAGCAGTTCCGACGGACCGGGAGATGAAAAACTGTTTTTT; CDR3 protein: CASSSDGPGDEKLFF
clone size: .; D gene: TRBD1; V gene: TRBV14; J gene: TRBJ1-1; CDR3 DNA: TGTGCCAGCAGCCAAAGGGGACAGGGGCTCTCTAGAAATAAGGAAGCTTTCTTT; CDR3 protein: CASSQRGQGLSRNKEAFF
clone size: .; D gene: .; V gene: TRBV29-1; J gene: TRBJ2-5; CDR3 DNA: TGCAGCGTTGTCCTAGGAATGGAGACCCAGTACTTC; CDR3 protein: CSVVLGMETQYF
clone size: .; D gene: TRBD2; V gene: TRBV10-3; J gene: TRBJ2-7; CDR3 DNA: TGTGCCTCTAGACAGGAGCCGGGACTAGTTTCTCCCTCTCCCTTC; CDR3 protein: CASRQEPGLVSPSPF
clone size: .; D gene: TRBD2; V gene: TRBV4-1; J gene: TRBJ2-1; CDR3 DNA: TGCGCCAGCAGCCCGCAGGGACTAGCGGGGGGGCCCGGCAATGAGCAGTTCTTC; CDR3 protein: CASSPQGLAGGPGNEQFF
clone size: .; D gene: .; V gene: TRBV13; J gene: TRBJ2-7; CDR3 DNA: TGTGCCAGCAGCTCTATAGCGTACGAGCAGTACTTC; CDR3 protein: CASSSIAYEQYF
clone size: .; D gene: .; V gene: TRBV9; J gene: TRBJ1-2; CDR3 DNA: TGTGCCAGCAGCGGGGGGCAGGGGCGCACCTATGGCTACACCTTC; CDR3 protein: CASSGGQGRTYGYTF
clone size: .; D gene: TRBD2; V gene: TRBV5-4; J gene: TRBJ2-7; CDR3 DNA: TGTGCCAGCAGCTTAAAAAGGACTAGCCACGAGCAGTACTTC; CDR3 protein: CASSLKRTSHEQYF
clone size: .; D gene: TRBD1; V gene: TRBV7-9; J gene: TRBJ2-1; CDR3 DNA: TGTGCCAGCAGCTTAGAACAGGGGTACAATGAGCAGTTCTTC; CDR3 protein: CASSLEQGYNEQFF
clone size: .; D gene: .; V gene: TRBV5-6; J gene: TRBJ1-2; CDR3 DNA: TGTGCCAGCAGCTTGGGCGGCAGCTCATATGGCTACACCTTC; CDR3 protein: CASSLGGSSYGYTF
clone size: .; D gene: .; V gene: TRBV4-1; J gene: TRBJ2-5; CDR3 DNA: TGCGCCAGCAGCCAAGATTGGCCGGGGAACAGACAAGAGACCCAGTACTTC; CDR3 protein: CASSQDWPGNRQETQYF
clone size: .; D gene: .; V gene: TRBV5-4; J gene: TRBJ2-3; CDR3 DNA: TGTGCCAGCAGCTTTTCGGAGTCCACAGATACGCAGTATTTT; CDR3 protein: CASSFSESTDTQYF
clone size: .; D gene: TRBD2; V gene: TRBV11-2; J gene: TRBJ2-5; CDR3 DNA: TGTGCCAGCAGCTTAGCTAGCGGGGAGGAGACCCAGTACTTC; CDR3 protein: CASSLASGEETQYF
clone size: few; D gene: .; V gene: TRBV7-9; J gene: TRBJ2-6; CDR3 DNA: TGTGCCAGCAGCCAGACCGGCAGGGCTGGGGCCAACGTCCTGACTTTC; CDR3 protein: CASSQTGRAGANVLTF
clone size: .; D gene: TRBD2; V gene: TRBV4-3; J gene: TRBJ2-4; CDR3 DNA: TGCGCCAGCAGCCAAGATGCGGGAGGTTCAAAAAACATTCAGTACTTC; CDR3 protein: CASSQDAGGSKNIQYF
clone size: .; D gene: .; V gene: TRBV5-1; J gene: TRBJ2-7; CDR3 DNA: TGCGCCAGCAGCTTAACGACAGGTCTTCGCTACGAGCAGTACTTC; CDR3 protein: CASSLTTGLRYEQYF
clone size: .; D gene: TRBD1; V gene: TRBV5-1; J gene: TRBJ1-1; CDR3 DNA: TGCGCCAGCAGCTTGGGGACAGGGGGAAACACTGAAGCTTTCTTT; CDR3 protein: CASSLGTGGNTEAFF
clone size: .; D gene: TRBD2; V gene: TRBV12-5; J gene: TRBJ2-1; CDR3 DNA: TGTGCTAGTGGTTTGGCAGCGCCGGGACTAGCAGTTGTTGAGCAGTTCTTC; CDR3 protein: CASGLAAPGLAVVEQFF
clone size: .; D gene: .; V gene: TRBV9; J gene: TRBJ2-3; CDR3 DNA: TGTGCCAGCAGCGTTAGTGTTGGCACAGATACGCAGTATTTT; CDR3 protein: CASSVSVGTDTQYF
clone size: .; D gene: .; V gene: TRBV6-5; J gene: TRBJ1-3; CDR3 DNA: TGTGCCAGCCGGACAGCTGTCTCTGGAAACACCATATATTTT; CDR3 protein: CASRTAVSGNTIYF
clone size: .; D gene: TRBD1; V gene: TRBV18; J gene: TRBJ1-4; CDR3 DNA: TGTGCCAGCTCACCGGCTTCCGGGACAGGGGATGAAAAACTGTTTTTT; CDR3 protein: CASSPASGTGDEKLFF